Each of the 3 T cell receptor beta chains below was sequenced from the same sample in a study of blood T cell repertoires in COVID-19. Data came from immunoSEQ multiplex PCR; TCRdb stores just in-frame clones and leaves some out. The sample contains roughly 200,000 clones, approximately 81% of which appear only once. The specimen was peripheral blood. These receptors were collected from a person in their 70s with COVID-19, enrolled during active disease.

The chain joins TRBV29-1 to TRBJ2-1; D unresolved. CDR1 SQVTM and CDR2 ANQGSEA come from the germline V gene. V lost 1 base and J 1 base, leaving 11 bases between the germline ends. CDR3 length: 15 amino acids. The CDR3 here is CSVEGSTGSYNEQFF. The DNA for the CDR3 is TGCAGCGTTGAAGGGTCCACGGGTTCCTACAATGAGCAGTTCTTC.

This chain connects TRBV7-9 to TRBJ2-3; TRBD1 might be the D (5 bases). V dropped 2 bases and J dropped 4 bases, with 13 bases sitting between them. The germline V gene encodes CDR1 SEHNR and CDR2 FQNEAQ (reference sequence). The CDR3 extends over 15 amino acids. The chain's CDR3 is CASSLLQGSADTQYF. The CDR3 bases are TGTGCCAGCAGCTTACTCCAGGGTAGTGCAGATACGCAGTATTTT.

The chain combines TRBV5-8 with TRBJ1-1; D may be TRBD1 (6 bases). Germline V gives CDR1 SGHTS, CDR2 YDEGEE. The CDR3 is 13 residues long. The V end was cut by 5 bases, the J end by 11 bases, with 19 bases between. CDR3 coding DNA: TGTGCCAGCAGTAAACAGGGTCCCGGTGGGGCTTTCTTT. This gives the protein CASSKQGPGGAFF.